This passage covers 24 T cell receptor beta chains from one sample sequenced in a study of Ad26.COV2.S vaccination and SARS-CoV-2 variants. This sample's treatment: 15 to 20 received Ad26.COV2.S at low or high dose, single or two shots; about five received placebo; per-sample allocation not given. All samples were drawn on day 63, counting from the first vaccine or placebo injection. Here immunoSEQ multiplex PCR was the method, and the copy in TCRdb shows in-frame clones only, minus some. The table includes roughly 410,000 clones, 83% detected once. The specimen was peripheral blood, collected in a trial of Ad26.COV2.S vaccine versus placebo. The receptors originated from a person between 18 and 59 years old who received the Ad26.COV2.S COVID-19 vaccine or a placebo.

This clone came up once. This chain joins TRBV27 and TRBJ1-5; possibly TRBD1 for D (5 bases). The CDR3 has 17 amino acids. V lost 2 bases, J lost 3 bases, and 17 bases lay in between. Germline CDR1 MNHEY, CDR2 SMNVEV (reference sequence). CDR3 sequence: CASSLPRAKYFNQPQHF. DNA of the CDR3: TGTGCCAGCAGTTTACCCAGGGCTAAGTATTTCAATCAGCCCCAGCATTTT.

This rearrangement joins TRBV7-9 to TRBJ2-3; D gene uncertain. This CDR3 comprises 14 residues. V was pared by 6 bases and J by 0 bases, with 10 bases between. Germline CDR1 SEHNR, CDR2 FQNEAQ (reference sequence). The DNA for the CDR3 is TGTGCCAGCAGAAGTGGGCCCAGCACAGATACGCAGTATTTT. Amino acids: CASRSGPSTDTQYF.

The V and J genes are TRBV7-2 and TRBJ2-3; D unclear. V was shortened by 5 bases and J by 0 bases, with 9 bases between the two germline ends. There are 14 residues in the CDR3. Germline V gives CDR1 SGHTA, CDR2 FQGNSA. CDR3 nucleotides: TGTGCCAGCAGCCCCGGCAGAAGCACAGATACGCAGTATTTT. Protein product: CASSPGRSTDTQYF.

CDR3 amino acids: CASSVLLGYEQYF. CDR3 coding DNA: TGCGCCAGCAGCGTATTGTTGGGCTACGAGCAGTACTTC. The rearrangement links TRBV5-1 to TRBJ2-7; D not resolved. Germline V gene data show CDR1 as SGHRS and CDR2 as YFSETQ. V was pared by 4 bases and J by 3 bases, with 11 bases between. The CDR3 loop spans 13 amino acids.

The chain links TRBV7-9 to TRBJ2-1, with D uncertain. V lost 5 bases, J lost 7 bases, and 9 bases lay in between. Germline CDR1 reads SEHNR; CDR2 reads FQNEAQ (reference sequence). This CDR3 is built from 12 residues. The CDR3, as DNA: TGTGCCAGCAGCCCCGACGGGAATGAGCAGTTCTTC. Its translation: CASSPDGNEQFF.

This clone occurred a few times. This sequence joins TRBV9 and TRBJ1-2, with 8 bases identical to TRBD1. Unmatched junction bases numbered 12, after V lost 4 bases and J lost 4 bases. CDR3 size: 16 residues. The germline V gene encodes CDR1 SGDLS and CDR2 YYNGEE. CDR3 sequence reads: CASSSHQDRDAYGYTF. The CDR3 bases are TGTGCCAGCAGCTCTCATCAGGACAGGGACGCCTATGGCTACACCTTC.

The chain joins TRBV6-6 to TRBJ1-2; D possibly corresponds to TRBD1 (5 bases). Germline CDR1 MNHNY, CDR2 SVGAGI (reference sequence). The CDR3 contains 13 residues. V shed 0 bases and J shed 9 bases, with 11 bases lying between them. The DNA for the CDR3 is TGTGCCAGCAGTTACTCATTAGGGGTCAGCTACACCTTC. Translation: CASSYSLGVSYTF.

The chain is built from TRBV19 and TRBJ1-1; D might be TRBD1 (6 bases). The CDR3 consists of 16 residues. The germline gives CDR1 LNHDA, CDR2 SQIVND (reference sequence). V lost 3 bases and J 10 bases, leaving 24 bases between the germline ends. CDR3 sequence (DNA): TGTGCCAGTAGTATTTTTTGGGGGCGGGAAGGTGAAGGAGCTTTCTTT. Protein sequence: CASSIFWGREGEGAFF.

This clone occurred once. This sequence joins TRBV4-1 and TRBJ2-1; 7 positions match TRBD1. The CDR3 runs 14 residues. Trimming removed 3 bases from V and 7 bases from J; junction bases left unmatched: 6. Germline V gene sequence: CDR1 MGHRA, CDR2 YSYEKL. The CDR3 region is CASSHNRGVNEQFF. The CDR3 coding sequence is TGCGCCAGCAGCCATAACAGGGGAGTGAATGAGCAGTTCTTC.

The V gene is TRBV4-1, the J gene TRBJ2-1; 7 nucleotides agree with TRBD2. From germline, CDR1 is MGHRA and CDR2 YSYEKL. The ends lost 2 bases at V and 4 bases at J; junction bases unmatched: 11. The CDR3 has 17 amino acids. The CDR3 here is CASSQRAGLAVYNEQFF. The CDR3 coding sequence is TGCGCCAGCAGCCAACGGGCAGGTCTAGCGGTTTACAATGAGCAGTTCTTC.

This sequence joins TRBV15 and TRBJ1-4, with 7 bases aligning to TRBD1. The CDR3 runs 14 residues. Trimming cost V 0 bases and J 7 bases; bases outside gene matches: 2. Per the germline V gene, CDR1 is LNHNV and CDR2 is YYDKDF (reference sequence). For the CDR3, the DNA is TGTGCCACCAGCAGAGACAGGGGGGCTGAAAAACTGTTTTTT. Translating it yields CATSRDRGAEKLFF.

The V gene is TRBV5-4, the J gene TRBJ1-2; no clear D gene. V lost 0 bases to trimming and J lost 0 bases, with 6 bases between them. The CDR3 has 14 amino acids. Germline V gene data show CDR1 as SGHNT and CDR2 as YYREEE (reference sequence). The CDR3 here is CASSLARANYGYTF. DNA for the CDR3: TGTGCCAGCAGCTTGGCCAGAGCTAACTATGGCTACACCTTC.

V is TRBV9 and J is TRBJ2-7; D may correspond to TRBD1 or TRBD2 (6 bases each). With 0 bases removed from V and 6 bases from J, the gap between germline ends came to 25 bases. Per germline, CDR1 SGDLS and CDR2 YYNGEE. The CDR3 covers 18 residues. CDR3 nucleotide sequence: TGTGCCAGCAGCGTAGCGGAGGGTCTTGCAGGGGAACCTCTCGAGCAGTACTTC. As protein: CASSVAEGLAGEPLEQYF.

This CDR3 reads CAWSGGFEDEQYF. CDR3 DNA: TGTGCCTGGAGTGGAGGGTTTGAAGACGAGCAGTACTTC. The V gene is TRBV30, the J gene TRBJ2-7, with D tentatively TRBD2 (5 bases). CDR1 and CDR2 (germline): GTSNPN, SVGIG (reference sequence). The CDR3 length is 13 residues. V was shortened by 1 base and J by 5 bases, with 12 bases between the two germline ends.

The V gene is TRBV6-4, the J gene TRBJ2-1; the match to TRBD2 covers 9 bases. V lost 6 bases, J lost 4 bases, and 7 bases stayed unmatched. CDR3 length: 15 residues. Germline V gene sequence: CDR1 MRHNA, CDR2 SNTAGT. The CDR3 here is CASSLIAGAYNEQFF. DNA for the CDR3: TGTGCCAGCAGCCTAATAGCGGGGGCTTACAATGAGCAGTTCTTC.

The genes are TRBV30 and TRBJ2-2, with no clear D. The ends were cut back, 2 bases at V and 5 bases at J, with 3 bases in the middle. CDR3 length: 11 residues. CDR1 is GTSNPN, CDR2 SVGIG, per germline (reference sequence). CDR3: CAWSLTGELFF. Written as DNA, the CDR3 is TGTGCCTGGAGTCTGACCGGGGAGCTGTTTTTT.

The J gene is TRBJ2-7, the V gene TRBV6-5; D is uncertain. V gave up 8 bases and J gave up 6 bases, with 11 bases separating them. This CDR3 contains 11 residues. The germline CDR1 and CDR2 sequences are MNHEY and SVGAGI. In nucleotides, the CDR3 is TGTGCCAGCTCGACCTTGGGCGAGCAGTACTTC. Residues: CASSTLGEQYF.

The chain is built from TRBV30 and TRBJ1-2; D not resolved. This CDR3 has 17 amino acids. In germline, CDR1 is GTSNPN, CDR2 SVGIG (reference sequence). V was cut by 4 bases and J by 3 bases, with 24 bases left in between. CDR3 sequence (DNA): TGTGCCTGGACTTCCGGGGTAGGACCCGGGTATCACTATGGCTACACCTTC. It specifies CAWTSGVGPGYHYGYTF.

The chain is built from TRBV3-1 (or the pseudogene TRBV3-2) and TRBJ2-1; 7 bases align to TRBD2. After removal of 2 bases from V and 4 bases from J, the junction contained 8 bases not matched to a gene. This CDR3 is 16 amino acids long. In germline, CDR1 is LGHDT, CDR2 YNNKEL (reference sequence). The CDR3 protein is CASSQRRLAGYNEQFF. CDR3 in DNA: TGTGCCAGCAGCCAACGCCGATTAGCGGGTTACAATGAGCAGTTCTTC.

Only a few counts were recorded for this clone. The chain recombines TRBV4-1 with TRBJ2-1, with 12 bases aligning to TRBD2. The CDR3 runs to 18 residues. Germline trimming cut 8 bases from V and 0 bases from J; bases unmatched to any gene: 11. The germline CDR1 and CDR2 sequences are MGHRA and YSYEKL. The CDR3 DNA reads as TGCGCCAGCGCTCGACTAGCGGGAGTTATCCCCTCCTACAATGAGCAGTTCTTC. Amino acid sequence: CASARLAGVIPSYNEQFF.

The rearrangement links TRBV5-4 to TRBJ2-2; D call uncertain. The CDR3 extends over 15 amino acids. Germline V gene data show CDR1 as SGHNT and CDR2 as YYREEE (reference sequence). V was pared by 2 bases and J by 0 bases, with 8 bases between. CDR3 region: CASSLGGTNTGELFF. CDR3 DNA: TGTGCCAGCAGCTTAGGCGGTACGAACACCGGGGAGCTGTTTTTT.

The chain couples TRBV6-5 to TRBJ2-1; 14 nucleotides agree with TRBD2. The germline gives CDR1 MNHEY, CDR2 SVGAGI. The CDR3 has 14 residues. Germline trimming cut 8 bases from V and 9 bases from J; bases unmatched to any gene: 6. CDR3 DNA: TGTGCCAGCGGGACTAGCGGGGGACCGGGTGAGCAGTTCTTC. It codes for CASGTSGGPGEQFF.

This clone was seen more than once but under ten times. Here the CDR3 DNA reads TGTGCCATCGGGGCTTCGAAAAGGCGGGCGGCGAACACTGAAGCTTTCTTT. Translation gives CAIGASKRRAANTEAFF. This chain joins TRBV10-3 and TRBJ1-1, with a possible D match to TRBD1 (5 bases). The CDR3 has 17 amino acids. Germline V lookup: CDR1 ENHRY, CDR2 SYGVKD. With 8 bases removed from V and 1 base from J, the gap between germline ends came to 23 bases.

The chain combines TRBV11-3 with TRBJ2-1; 14 bases fit TRBD2. Germline-derived CDR1 and CDR2 are SGHNT and YENEEA. The CDR3 has 16 residues. Trimming removed 5 bases from V and 8 bases from J; junction bases left unmatched: 8. The CDR3 DNA is TGTGCCAGCAGCAACAGACTAGCGGGAGGGCCTGATGAGCAGTTCTTC. This encodes CASSNRLAGGPDEQFF.